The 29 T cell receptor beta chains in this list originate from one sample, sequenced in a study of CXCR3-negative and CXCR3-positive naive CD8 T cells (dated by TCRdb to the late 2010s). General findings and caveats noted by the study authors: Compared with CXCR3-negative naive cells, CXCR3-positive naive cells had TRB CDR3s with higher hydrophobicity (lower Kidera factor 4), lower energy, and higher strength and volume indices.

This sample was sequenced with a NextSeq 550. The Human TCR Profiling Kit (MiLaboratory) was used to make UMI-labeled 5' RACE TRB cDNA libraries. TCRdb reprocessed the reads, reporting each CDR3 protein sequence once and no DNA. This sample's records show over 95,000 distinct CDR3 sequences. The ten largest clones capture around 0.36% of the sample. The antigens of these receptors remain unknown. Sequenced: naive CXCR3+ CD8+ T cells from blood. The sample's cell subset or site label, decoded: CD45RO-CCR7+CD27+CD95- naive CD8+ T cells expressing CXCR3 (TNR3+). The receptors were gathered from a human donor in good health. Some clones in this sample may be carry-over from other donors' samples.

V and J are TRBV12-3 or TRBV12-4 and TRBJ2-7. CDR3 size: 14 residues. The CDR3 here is CASSLELGTYEQYF.

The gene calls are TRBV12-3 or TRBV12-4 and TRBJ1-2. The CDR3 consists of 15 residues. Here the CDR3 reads CASSLNSWGNYGYTF.

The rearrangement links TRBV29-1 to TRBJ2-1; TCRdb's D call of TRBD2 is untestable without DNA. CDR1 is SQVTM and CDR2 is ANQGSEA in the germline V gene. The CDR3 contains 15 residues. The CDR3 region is CSVGGGGSFYNEQFF.

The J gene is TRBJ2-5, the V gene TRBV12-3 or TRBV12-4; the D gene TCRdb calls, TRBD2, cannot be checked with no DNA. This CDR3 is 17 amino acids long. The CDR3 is CASSSQTSGGNQETQYF.

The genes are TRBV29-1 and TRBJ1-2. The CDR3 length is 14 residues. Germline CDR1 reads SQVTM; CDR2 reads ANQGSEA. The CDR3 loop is CSVDILGLKHGYTF.

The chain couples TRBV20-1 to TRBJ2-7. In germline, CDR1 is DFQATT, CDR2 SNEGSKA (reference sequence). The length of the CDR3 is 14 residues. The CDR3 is CSASMGGRDYEQYF.

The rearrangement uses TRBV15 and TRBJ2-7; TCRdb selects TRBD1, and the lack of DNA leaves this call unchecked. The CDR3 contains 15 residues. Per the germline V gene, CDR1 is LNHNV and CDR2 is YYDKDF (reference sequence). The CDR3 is CATARRTGRGYEQYF.

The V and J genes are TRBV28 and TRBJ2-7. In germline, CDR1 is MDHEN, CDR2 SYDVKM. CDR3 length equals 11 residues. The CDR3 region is CASIKDYEQYF. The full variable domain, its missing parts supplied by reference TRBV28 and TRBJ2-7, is DVKVTQSSRYLVKRTGEKVFLECVQDMDHENMFWYRQDPGLGLRLIYFSYDVKMKEKGDIPEGYSVSREKKERFSLILESASTNQTSMYLCASIKDYEQYFGPGTRLTVT.

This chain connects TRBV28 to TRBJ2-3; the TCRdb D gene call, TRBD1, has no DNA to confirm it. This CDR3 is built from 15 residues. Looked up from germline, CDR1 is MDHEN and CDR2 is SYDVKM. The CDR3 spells CASRLLGTGTDTQYF.

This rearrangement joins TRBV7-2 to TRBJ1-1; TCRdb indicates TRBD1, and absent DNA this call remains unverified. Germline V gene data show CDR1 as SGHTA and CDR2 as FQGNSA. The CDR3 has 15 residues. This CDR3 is CASSLDTGSNTEAFF.

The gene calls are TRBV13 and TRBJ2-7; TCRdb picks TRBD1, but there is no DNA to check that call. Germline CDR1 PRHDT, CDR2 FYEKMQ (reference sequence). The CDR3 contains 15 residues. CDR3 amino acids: CASSPGGQGTYEQYF.

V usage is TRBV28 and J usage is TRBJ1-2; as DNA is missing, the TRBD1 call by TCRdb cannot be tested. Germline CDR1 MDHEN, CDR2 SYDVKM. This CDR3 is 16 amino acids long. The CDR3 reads CASSSGQGHYFYGYTF.

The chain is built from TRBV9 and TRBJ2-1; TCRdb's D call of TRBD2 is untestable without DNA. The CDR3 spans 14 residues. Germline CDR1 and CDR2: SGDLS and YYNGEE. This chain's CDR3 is CASTSGREYNEQFF.

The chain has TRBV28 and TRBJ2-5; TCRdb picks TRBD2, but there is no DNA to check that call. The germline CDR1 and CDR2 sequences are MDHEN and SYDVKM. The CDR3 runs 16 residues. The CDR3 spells CASSFWTSGGQETQYF.

The CDR3 is CASSQVGIGYEQYF. The V and J genes are TRBV4-1 and TRBJ2-7. Per the germline V gene, CDR1 is MGHRA and CDR2 is YSYEKL. CDR3 length: 14 residues.

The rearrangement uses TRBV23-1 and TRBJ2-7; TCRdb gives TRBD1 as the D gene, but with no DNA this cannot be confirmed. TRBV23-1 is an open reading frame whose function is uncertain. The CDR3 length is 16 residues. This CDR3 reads CASSQTYRGLTYEQYF.

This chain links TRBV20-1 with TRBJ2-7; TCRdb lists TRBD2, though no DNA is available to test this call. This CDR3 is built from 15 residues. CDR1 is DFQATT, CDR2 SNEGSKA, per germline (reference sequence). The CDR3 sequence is CSAPPTSGNSYEQYF.

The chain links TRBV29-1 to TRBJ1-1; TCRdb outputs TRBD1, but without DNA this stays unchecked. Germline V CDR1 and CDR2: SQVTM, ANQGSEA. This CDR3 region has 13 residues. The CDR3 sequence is CSGETALNTEAFF.

The CDR3 here is CAATGDFYGYTF. The chain carries TRBV19 and TRBJ1-2. The CDR3 runs 12 residues. CDR1 and CDR2 from the germline V gene are LNHDA and SQIVND (reference sequence).

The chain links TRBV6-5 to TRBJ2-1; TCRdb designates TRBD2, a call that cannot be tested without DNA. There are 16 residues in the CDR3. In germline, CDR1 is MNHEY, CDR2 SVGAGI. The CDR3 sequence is CASREAGTSGFNEQFF.

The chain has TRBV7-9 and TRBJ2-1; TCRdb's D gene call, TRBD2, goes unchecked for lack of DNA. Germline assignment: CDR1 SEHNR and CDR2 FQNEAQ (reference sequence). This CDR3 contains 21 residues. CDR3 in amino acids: CASSLNFGTSGRGSSYNEQFF.

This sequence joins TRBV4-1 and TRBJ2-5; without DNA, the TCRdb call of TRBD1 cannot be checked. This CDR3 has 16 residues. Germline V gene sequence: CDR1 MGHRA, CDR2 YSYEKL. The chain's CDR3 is CASSRLTGGAVETQYF.

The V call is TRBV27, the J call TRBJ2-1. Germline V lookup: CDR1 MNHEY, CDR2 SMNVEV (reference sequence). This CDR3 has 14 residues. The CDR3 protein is CASSSGPAYNEQFF.

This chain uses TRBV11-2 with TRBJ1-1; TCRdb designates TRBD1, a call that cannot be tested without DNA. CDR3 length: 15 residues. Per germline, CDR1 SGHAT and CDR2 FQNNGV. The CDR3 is CASSPGDAKNTEAFF.

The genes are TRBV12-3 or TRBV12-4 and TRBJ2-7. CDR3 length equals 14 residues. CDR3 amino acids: CASSFLGYLGEQYF.

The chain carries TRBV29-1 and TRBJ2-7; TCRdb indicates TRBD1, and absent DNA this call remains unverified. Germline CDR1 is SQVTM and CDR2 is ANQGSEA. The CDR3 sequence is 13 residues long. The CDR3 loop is CSVEVARGFEQYF.

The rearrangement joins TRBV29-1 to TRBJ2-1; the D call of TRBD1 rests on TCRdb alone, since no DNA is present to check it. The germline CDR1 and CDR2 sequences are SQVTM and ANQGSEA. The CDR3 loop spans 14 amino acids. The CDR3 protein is CSVADPQGGNEQFF.

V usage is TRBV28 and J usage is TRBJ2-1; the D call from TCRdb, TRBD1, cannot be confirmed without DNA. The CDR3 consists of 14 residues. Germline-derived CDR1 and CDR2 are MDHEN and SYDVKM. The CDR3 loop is CASSLSGPRNEQFF.

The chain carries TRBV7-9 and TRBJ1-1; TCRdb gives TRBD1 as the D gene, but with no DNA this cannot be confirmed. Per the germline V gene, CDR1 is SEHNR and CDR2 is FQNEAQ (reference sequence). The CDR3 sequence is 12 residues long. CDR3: CASSPGGTEAFF.